Sequencing of this TCR beta chain was carried out in a study of identical twins. Study-wide points: Invariant MAIT and iNKT cells could partly confound zero-insertion analyses.

Concerning this clonotype: Its target is unknown.

The CDR3 is 15 residues long. J lost 2 bases, V lost 7 bases, and 8 bases had no gene match. A single record per CDR3 protein comes from TCRdb applying MiXCR to the 5' RACE reads. This table holds fewer than 650,000 distinct CDR3 sequences, 9.6% found once. Donors were all healthy Caucasians. The data also belong to a second study, concerning yellow fever vaccine responses in identical twins.

Sequencing input: PBMCs. V usage is TRBV12-3 or TRBV12-4 and J usage is TRBJ2-3, with 8 bases lining up with TRBD2. This TCR came from a woman aged 18-29 years in good health. CDR3 protein: CASTLVAGYTDTQYF. The DNA for the CDR3 is TGTGCCAGCACCCTAGTAGCGGGGTACACAGATACGCAGTATTTT.